The present T cell receptor (beta chain) was sequenced within a study of cytomegalovirus exposure and HLA in healthy donors (dated by TCRdb to about 2017). The study in broad terms: An earlier analysis of about 530 of the donors reported 276 Gb of sequence data and about 120 million unique TCR beta sequences obtained from about 170 million T cells. Roughly 300 gigabases of sequencing data and around 85 million unique TCR sequences made up an early release that covered nearly 650 HLA-typed donors. Among the roughly 430 genotyped donors, about 83% belonged to the genetic ancestry cluster associated with self-reported Caucasian donors. The aim of the study was to test whether cataloging public T cell receptors could identify signatures of past pathogen exposure. Using immunosequencing, the study profiled T cell repertoires from around 680 subjects and related those repertoires to cytomegalovirus serostatus. Besides the first cohort of approximately 670 subjects, a separate validation cohort made up of some 110 different subjects was used. The study combined high-throughput TCR immunosequencing, statistical association of individual TCRs with disease status, and machine learning to predict cytomegalovirus infection status. A later analysis re-analyzed previously published TCR beta repertoires from 650 to 800 donors and added high-resolution HLA genotyping to study TCR occurrence patterns. In the later analysis, no new phenotypic data were used to find candidate immune exposures; instead, reliance was placed on TCR beta sequences and their occurrence across donors. An earlier analysis of 587 of the donors applied high-throughput TCR beta sequencing to assess whether each TCR beta V gene segment acted as functional or pseudogenic. Donor age, sex, ethnicity and CMV serostatus were compiled alongside the repertoire data. Genome-wide SNP genotypes for about 65% of the roughly 700 donors were used in a later genetic analysis, which treated that subset as a discovery cohort. Every repertoire in the discovery cohort had been generated on one and the same sequencing platform. Both class I and class II loci were covered by HLA typing, at four-digit resolution. The number of donors typed differed by locus, with roughly 620-630 for A, B, C, DRB1 and DQB1, around 520 for DQA1, nearly 610 for DPA1, and some 440 for DPB1. A handful of DR-DQ haplotypes were handled as single units for association and clustering because linkage in the cohort was strong. Across about 370 genotyped donors of the cohort, an average of roughly 200,000 unique TCR beta nucleotide sequences per donor were sequenced, and about a sixth of those sequences were non-productive.

Including the terminal cysteine and phenylalanine, the CDR3 comprises 14 residues. CDR3 DNA only is kept here, 42 bases in frame from base 1. The germline V gene gives CDR1 as SGHVS and CDR2 as FQNEAQ. V was cut back by 2 bases and J by 7 bases, leaving a gap of 11 bases between them. Study-level results and caveats: A few of the identified cytomegalovirus-associated TCR beta chains were confirmed in vitro to be specific for cytomegalovirus antigens. Cytomegalovirus status was reported to be diagnosed by the classifier with high specificity and sensitivity in both the original and validation cohorts. Correlated functional status among segregating V segments might reflect linkage disequilibrium, but an unknown experimental factor could not be ruled out. In a later genetic analysis, a missense DCLRE1C variant was associated with V-gene and J-gene trimming of TCR beta chains, and the association was replicated in an independent cohort. When HLA alleles, especially DR and DQ, strongly co-occurred, attributing TCR associations to individual alleles was difficult. A cluster of highly shared sequence variants was judged likely to represent a technical artifact of the sequencing pipeline. Because counts were too low, approximately 15 rarely observed V segments, including chromosome 9 orphons, were excluded from the earlier analysis of around 590 of the donors. In a later analysis, 16,951 TCR beta sequences were associated with specific HLA alleles at a false discovery rate of 0.05. The cohort was sequenced for TCR beta chains only, and without alpha or paired-chain data the features that could be detected were limited. The study listed 164 TCR beta chains as associated with cytomegalovirus. A further reported finding was that TCR beta sequences accurately predicted the HLA-A and HLA-B alleles for most subjects in the first cohort. HLA typing was unavailable for some donors at each locus, so association tests used only the typed subset. It was suggested by the authors that the approach could potentially be generalized to other disease states and immunological phenotypes. Most TCR sequences were observed very rarely across donors, whereas some public TCRs were present in many individuals. In a later analysis, several top co-occurrence clusters were reported to appear linked to parvovirus B19, influenza, CMV and Epstein-Barr virus. The presence/absence analyses assumed that sequencing depth was roughly uniform across donors, and that assumption may not be true. Some IMGT-functional V segments, including TRBV6-2 and TRBV6-3, could not be distinguished by the 87-base-pair reads and were therefore excluded. According to a later analysis, most CMV-associated TCR beta chains appeared to be HLA-restricted, and the HLA associations seemed to be driven largely by CMV exposure. In a later analysis, the rate of TCR association differed among HLA loci, with DRB1 alleles having the most associated TCRs and HLA-C alleles having the fewest. In a later analysis, HLA-associated TCR beta chains showed more clonal expansion and lower generation probabilities than non-associated chains that were equally common. Immune exposure information for the cohort was limited to CMV serostatus. An earlier analysis of several hundred of the donors showed that most TCR beta V segments appeared in productive rearrangements either about 87% or about 30% of the time, which broadly matched IMGT annotations. Compared with the roughly 670-donor mean, donors in an Asian-associated ancestry cluster had fewer N-insertions in productive TCRs, according to a later genetic analysis.

The cohort consisted of more than 650 healthy bone marrow donors. At the time of sampling, all cohort members were nominally healthy, though unrecorded immune exposures were likely present. The donor was CMV seronegative and was included in the group of 352 seronegative cohort members. A peripheral blood sample was collected from each donor, and TCR beta sequencing was performed on peripheral blood mononuclear cells. Genomic DNA extraction from the blood cell samples was performed with the Qiagen DNeasy Blood Extraction Kit. A note on this clone: Its specific antigen is unknown. Base qualities were left out, and no much larger clone turns up one base away.

Preparation of the library involved the immunoSEQ multiplex PCR assay. A mixture of 60 forward primers for TCR Vbeta segments and 13 reverse primers for TCR Jbeta segments was used in the multiplex PCR. Amplification of the CDR3 region of rearranged TCR beta genes was performed with a multiplex PCR assay on genomic DNA. Amplified TCR beta libraries were sequenced as 87-base-pair reads on the Illumina HiSeq System. In the original analysis: A later analysis tallied 75 million to 85 million unique TCR beta chains across the 640 or so repertoires, and some 10 million of those chains were shared by two or more donors. Raw reads were error-corrected and collapsed into unique sequences with a nearest-neighbor algorithm that merged closely related sequences to remove PCR and sequencing errors. CDR3 sequences were aligned to IMGT reference sequences to assign V, D and J gene segments. For a sequence to be retained, a match of at least six nucleotides was required to both a V gene segment and a J gene segment. A rearrangement was called productive if the CDR3 had no stop codons and remained in frame with V and J, and every other rearrangement was called non-productive. Following IMGT convention, CDR3 was defined as the stretch from the second conserved V-encoded cysteine up to the conserved J-encoded phenylalanine. The earlier analysis of 500 to 600 of the donors excluded sequences that lacked an unambiguous match to a single V gene segment. In an earlier analysis of approximately 550 of the donors, V segments were called functional above 56.7% productive rearrangements and were called segregating when the between-donor standard deviation exceeded 5%. A statistical classification framework was built to diagnose cytomegalovirus status from the catalog of TCR beta chain sequences. V and J gene assignment, in a later analysis, came from comparing TCR nucleotide sequences with IMGT/GENE-DB human TR gene sequences. Using the TCRdist pipeline, a later analysis assigned CDR3 sequences along with most-parsimonious VDJ recombination scenarios. A later analysis defined each TCR beta chain by its CDR3 amino acid sequence plus V-gene family, and excluded reads lacking a unique V-gene family. A later analysis removed 592 highly shared, low-generation-probability nucleotide sequences to deal with suspected cross-contamination and a sequencing artifact. A later analysis calculated a clonal expansion index for each public chain from normalized within-repertoire ranks of inferred template counts. A later analysis computed generation probabilities with a VDJ recombination model fitted to out-of-frame rearrangements, and checked the results against IGoR. In a later analysis, hypergeometric tests were used to score TCR-TCR, TCR-HLA and TCR-CMV co-occurrence, with a repertoire-size bias correction applied to TCR pairs. False discovery rates were estimated in a later analysis by permuting HLA or CMV assignments 20 times. In a later analysis, co-occurring TCRs were grouped using DBSCAN, and TCRdist sequence similarity was added for clustering within HLA-allele-positive subsets. Repertoires with fewer than 30,000 or more than 120,000 public chains, plus five repertoires with anomalous nucleotide sharing, were excluded from co-occurrence clustering. Here the immuneACCESS table is served through TCRdb, limited to in-frame sequences with V and J called. Missing clones are a known gap in these copies; in checked studies unresolved V genes cover under half, and the rest lacks a known reason. That table supplies the V and J calls and clone size; D and trimming were determined from the DNA. A total of 200,000 to 250,000 clones appear in this sample, about 80% of them only once. The ten largest clones take up 2.9% of the sample.

The source is a woman under 40 in good health and CMV-seronegative. Sequences were obtained from PBMCs. Recombination connected TRBV7-8 to TRBJ1-4, with a tentative D gene TRBD1 over 5 matching bases. The DNA reads TGTGCCAGCAGCTTACAGGGAAGGGTTGAAAAACTGTTTTTT. Translated, this gives CASSLQGRVEKLFF. The CDR3 plus the reference TRBV7-8 and TRBJ1-4 genes for the other parts give the full variable domain: GAGVSQSPRYKVAKRGQDVALRCDPISGHVSLFWYQQALGQGPEFLTYFQNEAQLDKSGLPSDRFFAERPEGSVSTLKIQRTQQEDSAVYLCASSLQGRVEKLFFGSGTQLSVL.